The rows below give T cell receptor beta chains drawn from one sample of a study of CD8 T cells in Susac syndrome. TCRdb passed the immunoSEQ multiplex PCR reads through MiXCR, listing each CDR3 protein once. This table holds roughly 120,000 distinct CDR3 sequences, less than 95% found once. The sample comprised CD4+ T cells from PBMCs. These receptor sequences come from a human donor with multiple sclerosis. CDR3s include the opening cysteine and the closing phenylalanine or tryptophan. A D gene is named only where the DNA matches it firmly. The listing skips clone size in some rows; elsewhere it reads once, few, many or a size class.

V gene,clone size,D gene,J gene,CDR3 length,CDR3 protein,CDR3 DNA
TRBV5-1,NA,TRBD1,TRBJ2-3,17,CASSLMGRDRPTDTQYF,TGCGCCAGCAGCTTGATGGGTCGGGACAGGCCCACAGATACGCAGTATTTT
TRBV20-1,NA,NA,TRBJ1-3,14,CSARDTSSGNTIYF,TGCAGTGCTAGAGATACGAGCTCTGGAAACACCATATATTTT
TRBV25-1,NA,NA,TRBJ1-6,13,CASGPKMNSPLHF,TGTGCCTCAGGGCCCAAGATGAATTCACCCCTCCACTTT
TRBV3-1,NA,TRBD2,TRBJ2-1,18,CASSLRPNVIAGGDEQFF,TGTGCCAGCAGCCTCCGACCCAACGTGATAGCGGGTGGGGATGAGCAGTTCTTC
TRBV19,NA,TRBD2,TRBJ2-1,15,CATGGLAGIANEQFF,TGTGCCACCGGGGGACTAGCGGGAATAGCCAATGAGCAGTTCTTC
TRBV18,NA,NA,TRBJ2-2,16,CASSPPYRDNTGELFF,TGTGCCAGCTCACCACCCTACAGGGACAACACCGGGGAGCTGTTTTTT
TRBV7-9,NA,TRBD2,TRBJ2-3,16,CASSGGTTLLRDTQYF,TGTGCCAGCAGCGGTGGGACTACCCTCCTGAGAGATACGCAGTATTTT
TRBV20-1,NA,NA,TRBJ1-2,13,CSALQQLPYGYTF,TGCAGTGCCCTCCAACAGTTGCCCTATGGCTACACCTTC
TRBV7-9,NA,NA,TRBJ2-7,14,CASSLRQESYEQYF,TGTGCCAGCAGCCTTAGGCAGGAGTCCTACGAGCAGTACTTC
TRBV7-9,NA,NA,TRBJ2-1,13,CASSQNLAGEQFF,TGTGCCAGCAGCCAGAACTTGGCGGGAGAGCAGTTCTTC
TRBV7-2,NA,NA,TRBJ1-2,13,CASSLTALGGYTF,TGTGCCAGCAGTCTAACGGCCCTCGGGGGCTACACCTTC
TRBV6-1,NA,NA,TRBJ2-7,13,CASRELGRDEQYF,TGTGCCAGCAGAGAATTGGGACGGGACGAGCAGTACTTC
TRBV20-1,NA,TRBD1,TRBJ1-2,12,CSAIGTGGVYTF,TGCAGTGCTATCGGGACAGGGGGGGTTTACACCTTC
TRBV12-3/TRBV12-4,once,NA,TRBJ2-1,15,CASSLAAGVHNEQFF,TGTGCCAGCAGTTTAGCGGCAGGGGTCCACAATGAGCAGTTCTTC